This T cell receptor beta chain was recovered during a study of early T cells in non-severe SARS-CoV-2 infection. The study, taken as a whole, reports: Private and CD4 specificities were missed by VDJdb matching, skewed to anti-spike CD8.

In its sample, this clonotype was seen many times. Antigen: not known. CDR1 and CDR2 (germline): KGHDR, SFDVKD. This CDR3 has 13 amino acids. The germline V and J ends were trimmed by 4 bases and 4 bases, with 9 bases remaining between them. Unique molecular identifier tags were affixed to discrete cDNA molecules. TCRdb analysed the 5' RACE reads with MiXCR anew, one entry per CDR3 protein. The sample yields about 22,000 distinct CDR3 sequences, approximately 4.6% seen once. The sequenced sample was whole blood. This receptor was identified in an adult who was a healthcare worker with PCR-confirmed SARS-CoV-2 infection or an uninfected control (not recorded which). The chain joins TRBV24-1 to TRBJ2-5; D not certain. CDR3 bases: TGTGCCACCAGTGACCTCTTGCGAGAGACCCAGTACTTC. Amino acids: CATSDLLRETQYF.